This T cell receptor (beta chain) came from a study of response to subunit inactivated influenza vaccine. V was clipped by 0 bases and J by 10 bases, with 14 bases between them. This CDR3 spans 14 amino acids. In germline, CDR1 is SGHRS, CDR2 YFSETQ. TCRdb analysed the RT-PCR reads with MiXCR anew, one entry per CDR3 protein. The table has some 850,000 distinct CDR3 sequences, roughly 18% seen once; the top ten hold roughly 10%. The TCR comes from a man in his forties or fifties who received an inactivated influenza vaccine. The sample here was PBMCs from blood, taken 5 days after vaccination. The V and J genes are TRBV5-1 and TRBJ2-1; possible D gene TRBD1, 5 bases. Here the CDR3 reads CASSLGGLGSEQFF. CDR3 in DNA: TGCGCCAGCAGCTTGGGGGGCCTAGGGTCCGAGCAGTTCTTC. The full variable domain, completed using reference TRBV5-1 and TRBJ2-1, is KAGVTQTPRYLIKTRGQQVTLSCSPISGHRSVSWYQQTPGQGLQFLFEYFSETQRNKGNFPGRFSGRQFSNSRSEMNVSTLELGDSALYLCASSLGGLGSEQFFGPGTRLTVL.